Below are 7 T cell receptor beta chains sequenced from a single sample in a study of blood T cell repertoires in COVID-19. Profiled with immunoSEQ multiplex PCR; TCRdb holds only in-frame clones, not every one. The profile shows 65,000 to 70,000 clones, 70% to 90% of them singletons. Sequencing used peripheral blood. The receptors shown here come from a man between 40 and 49 years old with COVID-19, enrolled during active disease.

This clone has only a few counts. The rearrangement uses TRBV15 and TRBJ1-6, with TRBD1 identical over 9 bases. V lost 2 bases, J lost 7 bases, and 3 bases stayed unmatched. The CDR3 is made up of 15 amino acids. The germline CDR1 and CDR2 sequences are LNHNV and YYDKDF (reference sequence). CDR3 coding DNA: TGTGCCACCAGCAGAACCGGGACAGGGAATTCACCCCTCCACTTT. It translates to CATSRTGTGNSPLHF.

Written as DNA, the CDR3 is TGTGCCAGCAGCCAAGAAAATAGCGGGGCGCAAGAGACCCAGTACTTC. This translates into CASSQENSGAQETQYF. The chain is built from TRBV4-2 and TRBJ2-5; 8 positions match TRBD2. J gave up 2 bases and V 0 bases, and 5 bases lay outside the gene matches. Germline loops: CDR1 LGHNA, CDR2 YNFKEQ. The CDR3 spans 16 residues.

The chain carries TRBV10-2 and TRBJ2-5; 9 nucleotides line up with TRBD2. Germline lookup yields CDR1 WSHSY and CDR2 SAAADI. CDR3 length: 16 residues. Losses at the gene ends were 1 base for V and 6 bases for J; bases not matched to a gene: 9. CDR3 DNA: TGCGCCAGCAGTGAGTTTAGCGGGGGTATCTCAAAGACCCAGTACTTC. Translation: CASSEFSGGISKTQYF.

This clone was seen once. This chain links TRBV5-1 with TRBJ1-5, with TRBD1 as a possible D gene (6 bases). CDR3 length: 15 residues. With 4 bases removed from V and 1 base from J, the gap between germline ends came to 12 bases. Germline lookup yields CDR1 SGHRS and CDR2 YFSETQ. CDR3 in amino acids: CASSLGDNSNQPQHF. In DNA, the CDR3 is TGCGCCAGCAGCCTAGGGGACAACAGCAATCAGCCCCAGCATTTT. The variable domain in full, completed from reference TRBV5-1 and TRBJ1-5, reads KAGVTQTPRYLIKTRGQQVTLSCSPISGHRSVSWYQQTPGQGLQFLFEYFSETQRNKGNFPGRFSGRQFSNSRSEMNVSTLELGDSALYLCASSLGDNSNQPQHFGDGTRLSIL.

The J gene is TRBJ1-5, the V gene TRBV19, with 7 nucleotides matching TRBD1. This CDR3 is built from 14 residues. After removal of 4 bases from V and 8 bases from J, the junction contained 8 bases not matched to a gene. Germline-derived CDR1 and CDR2 are LNHDA and SQIVND (reference sequence). The CDR3 reads CASSKQGRIEPQHF. For the CDR3, the DNA is TGTGCCAGTAGTAAACAGGGGAGAATTGAGCCCCAGCATTTT.

The sample holds one count of this clone. The J gene is TRBJ2-7, the V gene TRBV7-2; 10 bases are shared with TRBD1. CDR1 SGHTA and CDR2 FQGNSA come from the germline V gene. This CDR3 has 14 amino acids. With V trimmed by 2 bases and J by 6 bases, 4 bases remained unmatched. CDR3 protein: CASSLRQGAPEQYF. CDR3 coding DNA: TGTGCCAGCAGCTTAAGACAGGGGGCCCCCGAGCAGTACTTC.

The chain links TRBV10-1 to TRBJ2-7; the D gene is possibly TRBD1 (6 bases). This CDR3 spans 14 amino acids. Trimming cost V 4 bases and J 5 bases, with 15 bases left between them. The V gene's germline CDR1 is WNHNN and CDR2 SYGVQD (reference sequence). The CDR3 DNA follows: TGCGCCAGCAGTGCCGGACAGCCCGCCCACGAGCAGTACTTC. It encodes CASSAGQPAHEQYF.